This is a list of T cell receptor beta chains from one sample in a study of blood T cell repertoires in COVID-19. The method was immunoSEQ multiplex PCR; TCRdb's version includes in-frame clones alone and lacks a portion of them. The sample holds about 270,000 clones, about 88% seen once. Sequencing input: peripheral blood. The receptors originated from a woman in her seventies with COVID-19, enrolled during active disease. CDR3s include the opening cysteine and the closing phenylalanine or tryptophan. The D gene is left open where the match is weak. Rows may omit the clone size; those that give it use once, few, many or a size class.

j_call: TRBJ1-2; clone_size: once; v_call: TRBV2; d_call: .; cdr3_nt: TGTGCCAGCAGTGAAGCTTGGGCAGGGGCAAGGGGCTACACCTTC; cdr3_aa: CASSEAWAGARGYTF
j_call: TRBJ1-2; clone_size: .; v_call: TRBV20-1; d_call: .; cdr3_nt: TGCAGTGCTCCCGAGGAATTCGGCTACACCTTC; cdr3_aa: CSAPEEFGYTF
j_call: TRBJ1-2; clone_size: once; v_call: TRBV5-1; d_call: .; cdr3_nt: TGCGCCAGCAGTCCATCAGGGGCTAATGGCTACACCTTC; cdr3_aa: CASSPSGANGYTF
j_call: TRBJ2-7; clone_size: .; v_call: TRBV20-1; d_call: TRBD1; cdr3_nt: TGCAGTGCTAGTGGGACAGGACACTCCTCCTCCTACGAGCAGTACTTC; cdr3_aa: CSASGTGHSSSYEQYF
j_call: TRBJ1-5; clone_size: .; v_call: TRBV18; d_call: TRBD1; cdr3_nt: TGTGCCAGCTCACCCATGGACAGGGGCAATCAGCCCCAGCATTTT; cdr3_aa: CASSPMDRGNQPQHF
j_call: TRBJ1-2; clone_size: .; v_call: TRBV6-5; d_call: .; cdr3_nt: TGTGCCAGCGGGAGCGACCGGGGTAACTATGGCTACACCTTC; cdr3_aa: CASGSDRGNYGYTF
j_call: TRBJ2-2; clone_size: .; v_call: TRBV9; d_call: .; cdr3_nt: TGTGCCAGCAGCGTAGGGGGCCACGGGGAGCTGTTTTTT; cdr3_aa: CASSVGGHGELFF
j_call: TRBJ1-3; clone_size: .; v_call: TRBV5-1; d_call: TRBD1; cdr3_nt: TGCGCCAGCAGCTTGAGGACAGGCTCTGGAAACACCATATATTTT; cdr3_aa: CASSLRTGSGNTIYF
j_call: TRBJ2-7; clone_size: .; v_call: TRBV5-6; d_call: TRBD1; cdr3_nt: TGTGCCAGCAGCTTGGCCCGGGACAGGGGCCACGAGCAGTACTTC; cdr3_aa: CASSLARDRGHEQYF
j_call: TRBJ2-7; clone_size: .; v_call: TRBV19; d_call: .; cdr3_nt: TGTGCCAGTAGTATGATACAGTTTCCCTACGAGCAGTACTTC; cdr3_aa: CASSMIQFPYEQYF
j_call: TRBJ1-1; clone_size: .; v_call: TRBV27; d_call: TRBD1; cdr3_nt: TGTGCCAGCTGGGACACCGGGACAGGGATAAAGAACACTGAAGCTTTCTTT; cdr3_aa: CASWDTGTGIKNTEAFF